A single sample is the source of the 13 T cell receptor beta chains below, sequenced in a study of blood T cells in healthy people across ages. Next came a second PCR, run for about 7 to 12 cycles, which used a sample-barcoded 5' primer along with a J-beta primer mix. TCRdb redid the calling of the 5' RACE reads with MiXCR, one entry per CDR3 protein. The sample contains about 680,000 distinct CDR3 sequences, around half of which appear only once. The sequencing input was blood. Receptor source: a woman aged 55-70 years in good health.

This clonotype was picked up a small number of times. The chain combines TRBV15 with TRBJ1-2; D ambiguous. Germline V gene lookup returns CDR1 LNHNV and CDR2 YYDKDF (reference sequence). The CDR3 has 12 residues. Trimming removed 0 bases at V and 10 bases at J, with 9 bases between. The DNA for the CDR3 is TGTGCCACCAGCAGAGATCTCAGTGCCTACACCTTC. This translates into CATSRDLSAYTF.

The chain has TRBV18 and TRBJ1-2, with 7 bases lining up with TRBD1. This CDR3 region has 15 residues. Germline V gives CDR1 KGHSH, CDR2 LQKENI. With 4 bases clipped from V and 5 bases from J, the junction kept 10 bases outside the gene matches. The CDR3 sequence is CASSLGTELGYGYTF. CDR3 nucleotide sequence: TGTGCCAGCTCACTCGGGACAGAGCTGGGGTATGGCTACACCTTC.

This rearrangement joins TRBV9 to TRBJ1-2, with D perhaps TRBD1 (6 bases). This CDR3 is built from 16 residues. V was pared by 4 bases and J by 4 bases, with 20 bases between. Germline V gives CDR1 SGDLS, CDR2 YYNGEE. The CDR3 spells CASSSQPSQTGYGYTF. DNA of the CDR3: TGTGCCAGCAGCTCCCAGCCCAGCCAGACAGGCTATGGCTACACCTTC.

This clonotype was detected only once. The V call is TRBV20-1, the J call TRBJ1-1; D may be TRBD1 (5 bases). Looked up from germline, CDR1 is DFQATT and CDR2 is SNEGSKA (reference sequence). Between the trimmed V and J ends, which lost 3 bases and 1 base, there was a span of 15 bases. CDR3 length equals 15 residues. Here the CDR3 reads CSASGAPGGNTEAFF. CDR3 bases: TGCAGTGCTAGTGGGGCTCCAGGCGGGAACACTGAAGCTTTCTTT.

The chain couples TRBV9 to TRBJ2-2; D gene ambiguous. The CDR3 consists of 13 residues. V lost 3 bases, J lost 5 bases, and 8 bases lay in between. In germline, CDR1 is SGDLS, CDR2 YYNGEE. CDR3 sequence: CASSGVRTGELFF. Here the CDR3 DNA reads TGTGCCAGCAGCGGGGTCAGAACCGGGGAGCTGTTTTTT.

This clonotype was counted a few times. J is TRBJ2-7 and V is TRBV29-1; D not certain. Germline CDR1 SQVTM, CDR2 ANQGSEA. The CDR3 length is 12 residues. Trimming stripped 7 bases from V and 2 bases from J, with 12 bases between. This CDR3 is CSAPTLAYEQYF. In DNA form, the CDR3 reads TGCAGCGCCCCGACTCTTGCCTACGAGCAGTACTTC.

The chain carries TRBV7-8 and TRBJ2-1, with D hard to call. The CDR3 contains 14 residues. V was shortened by 1 base and J by 4 bases, with 8 bases between the two germline ends. Germline lookup yields CDR1 SGHVS and CDR2 FQNEAQ. The CDR3 DNA reads TGTGCCAGCAGCTTAGATGGCACTTACAATGAGCAGTTCTTC. This sequence encodes CASSLDGTYNEQFF.

The chain links TRBV9 to TRBJ2-1; TRBD2 might be the D (6 bases). V gave up 3 bases and J gave up 2 bases, with 15 bases separating them. Germline loops: CDR1 SGDLS, CDR2 YYNGEE. The CDR3 totals 16 residues. The CDR3: CASSGSGGNPYNEQFF. The CDR3 DNA reads as TGTGCCAGCAGCGGAAGTGGAGGGAACCCCTACAATGAGCAGTTCTTC.

V gene TRBV20-1 combines with J gene TRBJ2-3; 7 bases map to TRBD2. Germline values: CDR1 DFQATT, CDR2 SNEGSKA (reference sequence). With V trimmed by 0 bases and J by 11 bases, 5 bases remained unmatched. This CDR3 has 12 amino acids. CDR3: CSARDGGRGQYF. The CDR3 region has the DNA TGCAGTGCTAGAGATGGAGGGAGGGGGCAGTATTTT.

This chain links TRBV12-3 or TRBV12-4 with TRBJ2-2; the D call may be TRBD1 or TRBD2 (5 bases each). CDR3 length: 14 amino acids. Trimming shortened V by 7 bases and J by 2 bases, and 11 bases separated the two germline ends. The CDR3 DNA sequence: TGTGCCAGCAAAGTGGGACCAAACACCGGGGAGCTGTTTTTT. It encodes CASKVGPNTGELFF.

This clonotype has more than one count but fewer than ten. CDR3 in DNA: TGTGCCACCAGTGAAGGTATCAAGGTCCTGGGTGGGAATGAGCAGTTCTTC. Translated, it gives CATSEGIKVLGGNEQFF. The gene calls are TRBV24-1 and TRBJ2-1; D remains ambiguous. Trimming took 4 bases from V and 7 from J, leaving 22 bases between them. CDR1 KGHDR and CDR2 SFDVKD come from the germline V gene. The CDR3 has 17 amino acids.

The J gene is TRBJ2-5, the V gene TRBV6-6, with D possibly TRBD1 on 6 matching bases. This CDR3 region has 15 residues. V was cut by 0 bases and J by 4 bases, with 12 bases left in between. In germline, CDR1 is MNHNY, CDR2 SVGAGI (reference sequence). The chain's CDR3 is CASSYSPQGRETQYF. The CDR3 DNA reads as TGTGCCAGCAGTTACTCGCCCCAGGGGCGAGAGACCCAGTACTTC.

This chain joins TRBV20-1 and TRBJ2-4; 9 bases match TRBD2. V was clipped by 1 base and J by 8 bases; unmatched bases: 6. The CDR3 loop spans 14 amino acids. CDR1 DFQATT and CDR2 SNEGSKA come from the germline V gene (reference sequence). Here the CDR3 DNA reads TGCAGTGCTAGAGTTAGCGGGAGAAGGTACATTCAGTACTTC. Translated: CSARVSGRRYIQYF.